These 14 T cell receptor beta chains originate from one sample sequenced in a study of shared clonotypes between healthy human individuals. The method was immunoSEQ multiplex PCR; TCRdb's version includes in-frame clones alone and lacks a portion of them. The sample lists fewer than 850,000 clones; 72% were seen once. The sample comprised memory CD4+ T cells sorted from blood. Subset given: CD45RA-negative fraction. These receptors all stem from a woman in her 30s in good health.

This clone has just a few counts. This rearrangement joins TRBV25-1 to TRBJ2-3, with 10 bases matching TRBD2. Trimming cost V 1 base and J 0 bases; bases outside gene matches: 7. The CDR3 length is 18 residues. Germline lookup yields CDR1 MGHDK and CDR2 SYGVNS. The CDR3 nucleotides read TGTGCCAGCAGTGAATTCGAAACTAGCGGGGCTAGCACAGATACGCAGTATTTT. Amino acid sequence: CASSEFETSGASTDTQYF.

The V gene is TRBV9, the J gene TRBJ1-2; 9 bases agree with TRBD1. The CDR3 sequence is 16 residues long. V gave up 4 bases and J gave up 2 bases; unmatched junction bases: 9. The germline gives CDR1 SGDLS, CDR2 YYNGEE. CDR3 region: CASSPKTGTGNYGYTF. The CDR3 DNA sequence: TGTGCCAGCAGCCCCAAAACCGGGACAGGGAACTATGGCTACACCTTC.

The chain recombines TRBV9 with TRBJ1-3, with a weak D call TRBD1 (5 bases). There are 17 residues in the CDR3. The ends were cut back, 1 base at V and 2 bases at J, with 16 bases in the middle. Germline lookup yields CDR1 SGDLS and CDR2 YYNGEE. Here the CDR3 reads CASSVWASQGAGNTIYF. CDR3 bases: TGTGCCAGCAGCGTATGGGCAAGCCAGGGAGCTGGAAACACCATATATTTT.

V usage is TRBV4-2 and J usage is TRBJ2-5, with D maybe TRBD2 (5 bases). Germline lookup yields CDR1 LGHNA and CDR2 YNFKEQ. V shed 1 base and J shed 3 bases, with 12 bases lying between them. CDR3 size: 15 residues. The CDR3 loop reads CASSQVLEGKETQYF. The CDR3 coding sequence is TGTGCCAGCAGCCAAGTTCTAGAGGGTAAAGAGACCCAGTACTTC.

J is TRBJ2-7 and V is TRBV5-4; TRBD1 matches 9 bases. The J segment lost 4 bases and the V segment lost 2 bases, leaving 7 bases of the junction unmatched. CDR3 length equals 15 residues. Germline CDR1 is SGHNT and CDR2 is YYREEE (reference sequence). CDR3 sequence reads: CASSLKTGGLYEQYF. DNA of the CDR3: TGTGCCAGCAGCTTAAAGACAGGGGGATTATACGAGCAGTACTTC.

This sequence joins TRBV27 and TRBJ1-5; 8 bases align to TRBD1. Unmatched junction bases numbered 5, after V lost 5 bases and J lost 5 bases. CDR1 is MNHEY, CDR2 SMNVEV, per germline (reference sequence). This CDR3 region has 14 residues. The CDR3 reads CASSPDRGYQPQHF. The CDR3, as DNA: TGTGCCAGCAGTCCCGACAGGGGTTATCAGCCCCAGCATTTT.

This rearrangement joins TRBV21-1 to TRBJ2-3; the D call TRBD1 from the table was never checked on the DNA. TRBV21-1 is labeled a pseudogene. The CDR3 is made up of 16 amino acids. Here the CDR3 reads CASSKGGQGPTDTQYF. CDR3 DNA: TGTGCCAGCAGCAAAGGGGGGCAGGGACCCACAGATACGCAGTATTTT.

The V and J genes are TRBV4-1 and TRBJ1-3; no firm D call. In germline, CDR1 is MGHRA, CDR2 YSYEKL. CDR3 length equals 13 residues. V lost 4 bases and J lost 2, with 6 bases in between. As DNA, the CDR3 is TGCGCCAGCAGCCGCTCCACTGGAAACACCATATATTTT. As protein: CASSRSTGNTIYF.

This sequence joins TRBV7-8 and TRBJ1-1; D is perhaps TRBD1 (6 bases). The germline CDR1 and CDR2 sequences are SGHVS and FQNEAQ. The V and J ends lost 4 bases and 8 bases respectively, with 20 bases between them. This CDR3 is built from 15 residues. The CDR3 loop reads CASSSQQGGGYEAFF. The CDR3 DNA sequence: TGTGCCAGCAGCTCGCAACAGGGTGGGGGTTACGAAGCTTTCTTT.

This clone was picked up a small number of times. This chain uses TRBV29-1 with TRBJ2-3; 7 bases map to TRBD1. V shed 7 bases and J 5 bases; nucleotides not matched to a gene: 6. The CDR3 consists of 12 residues. Germline lookup yields CDR1 SQVTM and CDR2 ANQGSEA. CDR3 nucleotides: TGCAGCGCCGGACAGGCGGGAGATACGCAGTATTTT. It translates to CSAGQAGDTQYF.

The chain uses TRBV19 and TRBJ2-7, with 9 positions matching TRBD2. This CDR3 is 16 amino acids long. The V gene end was trimmed by 5 bases and the J gene end by 4 bases; junction bases not matched to a gene: 12. CDR1 and CDR2 from the germline V gene are LNHDA and SQIVND (reference sequence). DNA for the CDR3: TGTGCCAGTAGTCCACCCGGAGTAGCGGGAGCATACGAGCAGTACTTC. It encodes CASSPPGVAGAYEQYF.

The chain couples TRBV4-1 to TRBJ1-3; D may be TRBD1 (5 bases). Trimming pared 0 bases from V and 1 base from J, leaving 10 bases between. The CDR3 loop spans 16 amino acids. Per the germline V gene, CDR1 is MGHRA and CDR2 is YSYEKL. CDR3 in amino acids: CASSQDQGLSGNTIYF. The CDR3 DNA is TGCGCCAGCAGCCAAGATCAGGGTTTGTCTGGAAACACCATATATTTT.

This rearrangement joins TRBV18 to TRBJ1-4; no clear D gene. CDR3 size: 15 residues. In germline, CDR1 is KGHSH, CDR2 LQKENI. Trimming stripped 2 bases from V and 0 bases from J, with 7 bases between. CDR3 region: CASSPGAATNEKLFF. The CDR3 DNA is TGTGCCAGCTCACCAGGCGCTGCAACTAATGAAAAACTGTTTTTT.

A single count supports this clone. V usage is TRBV7-9 and J usage is TRBJ2-1; TRBD2 aligns across 11 bases. CDR3 size: 15 residues. Germline lookup yields CDR1 SEHNR and CDR2 FQNEAQ (reference sequence). Trimming at V came to 1 base and at J to 7 bases, leaving 3 bases not matched to a gene. This CDR3 is CASSLVVAGGNEQFF. The CDR3 DNA follows: TGTGCCAGCAGCTTAGTGGTAGCGGGAGGGAATGAGCAGTTCTTC.